This T cell receptor beta chain was sequenced during a study of T cells after posttransplantation cyclophosphamide. Study outcomes and limitations: TRB clonality was highly associated with recipient CMV seropositivity and reactivation. Later post-transplant blood repertoires were often dominated by donor CD8+ memory clones. TRB overlap between skin or GI tissue T cells and blood was limited.

As to this clone: The antigen remains undetermined.

The naive gate required viable CD3+CD4+ or CD3+CD8+ cells with CCR7+CD45RA+CD45RO-CD95-CD27+CD28+ phenotype. This related bone marrow graft donor gave peripheral blood on the day of marrow donation. Germline V lookup: CDR1 MNHEY, CDR2 SVGAGI. J gave up 7 bases and V 10 bases, and 13 bases lay outside the gene matches. This CDR3 contains 14 residues. The assay was immunoSEQ multiplex PCR, and TCRdb's table has in-frame clones only and misses some. Of about 32,000 clones in the sample, just over 90% were seen once. The V gene is TRBV6-5, the J gene TRBJ1-5; 7 bases line up with TRBD1. The sequence came from a woman in her fifties or sixties in good health, CMV-negative, and a related stem cell transplant donor. Specimen: naive CD4+ T cells sorted from PBMCs. The CDR3 loop is CATNRDSWGQPQHF. In nucleotides, the CDR3 is TGTGCCACAAACCGGGACAGCTGGGGGCAGCCCCAGCATTTT.